The 15 T cell receptor beta chains below were found in one sample sequenced in a study of blood T cell repertoires in COVID-19. TCRdb keeps only in-frame clones here, not all; method: immunoSEQ multiplex PCR. The sample contains tens of thousands of clones, 84% of which appear only once. Material for sequencing was peripheral blood. Every receptor here comes from a man aged 45-60 years with COVID-19, enrolled during active disease.

On this clone: The same CDR3 arises from other DNA sequences in this sample as well. This rearrangement joins TRBV6-5 to TRBJ2-7; tentatively, D is TRBD1 (6 bases). V lost 0 bases, J lost 1 base, and 10 bases lay in between. This CDR3 contains 15 residues. The germline gives CDR1 MNHEY, CDR2 SVGAGI. The CDR3 nucleotides are TGTGCCAGCAGTTACTCCGGTCAGGGGTCCTACGAGCAGTACTTC. Translating gives CASSYSGQGSYEQYF.

This chain links TRBV4-2 with TRBJ2-4, with 10 nucleotides matching TRBD2. The CDR3 is made up of 16 amino acids. CDR1 and CDR2 (germline): LGHNA, YNFKEQ. Trimming at V came to 1 base and at J to 9 bases, leaving 9 bases not matched to a gene. The CDR3 nucleotides are TGTGCCAGCAGCCAAGGAGCTAGCGGGGGACAAGGCATTCAGTACTTC. Translation: CASSQGASGGQGIQYF.

This chain links TRBV2 with TRBJ2-1; the match to TRBD2 covers 9 bases. This CDR3 region has 15 residues. The germline V gene has CDR1 SNHLY and CDR2 FYNNEI. Trimming removed 4 bases from V and 5 bases from J; junction bases left unmatched: 6. This chain's CDR3 is CASSAERGVNNEQFF. The CDR3 DNA reads TGTGCCAGCAGTGCCGAGCGGGGGGTCAACAATGAGCAGTTCTTC.

The rearrangement links TRBV4-2 to TRBJ2-3; 10 bases match TRBD2. V was pared by 4 bases and J by 7 bases, with 14 bases of the junction left unmatched. CDR3 size: 17 residues. Germline V CDR1 and CDR2: LGHNA, YNFKEQ. The CDR3 protein is CASSPLDGAGGSHTQYF. CDR3 coding DNA: TGTGCCAGCAGCCCCCTAGATGGAGCGGGGGGGAGTCATACGCAGTATTTT.

The rearrangement joins TRBV7-2 to TRBJ1-2; the D is unclear. The CDR3 sequence is 13 residues long. Germline V lookup: CDR1 SGHTA, CDR2 FQGNSA. V lost 1 base to trimming and J lost 4 bases, with 7 bases between them. CDR3: CASSLDWLYGYTF. CDR3 DNA sequence: TGTGCCAGCAGCTTAGATTGGCTCTATGGCTACACCTTC. Based on the CDR3 plus reference TRBV7-2 and TRBJ1-2, the full variable domain is GAGVSQSPSNKVTEKGKDVELRCDPISGHTALYWYRQSLGQGLEFLIYFQGNSAPDKSGLPSDRFSAERTGGSVSTLTIQRTQQEDSAVYLCASSLDWLYGYTFGSGTRLTVV.

The chain recombines TRBV7-9 with TRBJ1-3; D ambiguous. V was cut by 8 bases and J by 0 bases, with 5 bases left in between. There are 12 residues in the CDR3. Germline V gene lookup returns CDR1 SEHNR and CDR2 FQNEAQ (reference sequence). CDR3 sequence: CASRGSGNTIYF. The CDR3, as DNA: TGTGCCAGCCGGGGCTCTGGAAACACCATATATTTT.

V gene TRBV5-1 combines with J gene TRBJ2-1; 8 bases map to TRBD1. Trimming at V came to 1 base and at J to 9 bases, leaving 9 bases not matched to a gene. Germline loops: CDR1 SGHRS, CDR2 YFSETQ. The length of the CDR3 is 15 residues. The CDR3 protein is CASSLSQQGAGEQFF. The CDR3, as DNA: TGCGCCAGCAGCTTGTCCCAGCAGGGGGCGGGTGAGCAGTTCTTC. Using reference TRBV5-1 and TRBJ2-1 for the parts outside the CDR3, the full variable domain is KAGVTQTPRYLIKTRGQQVTLSCSPISGHRSVSWYQQTPGQGLQFLFEYFSETQRNKGNFPGRFSGRQFSNSRSEMNVSTLELGDSALYLCASSLSQQGAGEQFFGPGTRLTVL.

This sequence joins TRBV6-5 and TRBJ2-3; D perhaps matches TRBD2 (6 bases). This CDR3 region has 12 residues. V was shortened by 5 bases and J by 11 bases, with 14 bases between the two germline ends. From germline, CDR1 is MNHEY and CDR2 SVGAGI. CDR3 DNA sequence: TGTGCCAGCAGTCCCATGACTAGGGTGCAGTATTTT. Amino acid sequence: CASSPMTRVQYF.

Comment on this clone: Other DNA sequences in this specimen translate into the identical CDR3. The chain carries TRBV19 and TRBJ1-2; no reliable D call. CDR1 LNHDA and CDR2 SQIVND come from the germline V gene (reference sequence). V was cut by 5 bases and J by 0 bases, with 13 bases left in between. The CDR3 spans 15 residues. CDR3 in amino acids: CASSLYTPSNYGYTF. CDR3 nucleotides: TGTGCCAGTAGTCTGTACACCCCATCTAACTATGGCTACACCTTC.

This clone appeared a single time. This chain connects TRBV18 to TRBJ2-7; perhaps TRBD1 as D (6 bases). The CDR3 has 15 amino acids. Per germline, CDR1 KGHSH and CDR2 LQKENI. V was clipped by 4 bases and J by 4 bases, with 17 bases between them. Here the CDR3 reads CASSLSGAGAYEQYF. Here the CDR3 DNA reads TGTGCCAGCTCACTATCAGGGGCCGGGGCTTACGAGCAGTACTTC.

This clone was counted a single time. V usage is TRBV5-1 and J usage is TRBJ2-5, with no clear D. Trimming removed 2 bases at V and 5 bases at J, with 10 bases between. CDR3 size: 13 residues. Germline CDR1 reads SGHRS; CDR2 reads YFSETQ. This CDR3 is CASSLVGGETQYF. The CDR3 bases are TGCGCCAGCAGCTTAGTTGGTGGCGAGACCCAGTACTTC.

In its sample, this clone was seen once. This chain links TRBV6-6 with TRBJ1-1; maybe TRBD1 (6 bases). The V end lost 6 bases, the J end lost 3 bases, and 11 bases lay between the germline ends. This CDR3 is 13 amino acids long. Germline CDR1 is MNHNY and CDR2 is SVGAGI (reference sequence). This CDR3 is CASSQGRHTEAFF. The CDR3 DNA reads TGTGCCAGCAGCCAGGGGCGGCACACTGAAGCTTTCTTT.

The CDR3 nucleotides read TGTGCCTGGCGCCGGCCGGGAAATTCACCCCTCCACTTT. This gives the protein CAWRRPGNSPLHF. The chain is built from TRBV30 and TRBJ1-6; no firm D call. Germline CDR1 GTSNPN, CDR2 SVGIG (reference sequence). The V end lost 5 bases, the J end lost 7 bases, and 12 bases lay between the germline ends. The CDR3 has 13 residues.

The chain recombines TRBV27 with TRBJ2-4; 8 nucleotides align to TRBD1. The CDR3 runs to 14 residues. Germline V gene data show CDR1 as MNHEY and CDR2 as SMNVEV (reference sequence). J was trimmed by 6 bases and V by 2 bases; bases with no gene match: 3. CDR3 sequence reads: CASSLQGQGNIQYF. As DNA, the CDR3 is TGTGCCAGCAGTTTACAAGGACAGGGAAACATTCAGTACTTC.

The chain employs TRBV4-1 and TRBJ1-2; 10 positions match TRBD1. The CDR3 is made up of 17 amino acids. Germline CDR1 MGHRA, CDR2 YSYEKL. The V and J ends lost 2 bases and 8 bases, in that order; junction bases with no gene match: 14. CDR3 bases: TGCGCCAGCAGCCAAAGTGTAATAGGACAGGGGGTCGCCGGCTACACCTTC. Its translation is CASSQSVIGQGVAGYTF.